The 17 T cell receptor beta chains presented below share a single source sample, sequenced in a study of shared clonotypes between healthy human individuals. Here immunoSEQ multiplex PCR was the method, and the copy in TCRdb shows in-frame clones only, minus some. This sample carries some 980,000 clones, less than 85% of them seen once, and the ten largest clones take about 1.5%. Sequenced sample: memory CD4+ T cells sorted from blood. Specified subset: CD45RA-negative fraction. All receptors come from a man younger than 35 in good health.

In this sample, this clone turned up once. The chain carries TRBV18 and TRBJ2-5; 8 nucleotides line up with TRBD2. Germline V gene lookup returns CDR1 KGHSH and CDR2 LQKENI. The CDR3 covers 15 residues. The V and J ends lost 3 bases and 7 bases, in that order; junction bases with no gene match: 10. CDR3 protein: CASSPGFASGGTQYF. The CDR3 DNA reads TGTGCCAGCTCACCTGGTTTCGCGAGCGGGGGGACCCAGTACTTC.

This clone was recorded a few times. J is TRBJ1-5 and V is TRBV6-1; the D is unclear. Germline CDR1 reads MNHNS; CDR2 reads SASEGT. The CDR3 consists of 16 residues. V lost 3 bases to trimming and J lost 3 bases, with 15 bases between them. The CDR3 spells CASSDTPRVPNQPQHF. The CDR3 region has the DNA TGTGCCAGCAGTGATACCCCCCGGGTTCCCAATCAGCCCCAGCATTTT.

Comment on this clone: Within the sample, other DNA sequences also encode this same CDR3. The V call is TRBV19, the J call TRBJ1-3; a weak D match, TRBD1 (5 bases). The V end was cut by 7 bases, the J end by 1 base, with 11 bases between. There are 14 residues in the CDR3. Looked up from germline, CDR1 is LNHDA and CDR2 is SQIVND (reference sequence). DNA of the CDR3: TGTGCCAGTACCCCTGACAGTTCTGGAAACACCATATATTTT. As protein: CASTPDSSGNTIYF.

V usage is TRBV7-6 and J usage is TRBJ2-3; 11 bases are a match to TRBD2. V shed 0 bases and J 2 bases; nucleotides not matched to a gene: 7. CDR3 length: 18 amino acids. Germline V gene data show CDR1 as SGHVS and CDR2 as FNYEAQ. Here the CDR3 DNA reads TGTGCCAGCAGCTTAGCACCGACTAGCGGGACCTTCACAGATACGCAGTATTTT. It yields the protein CASSLAPTSGTFTDTQYF.

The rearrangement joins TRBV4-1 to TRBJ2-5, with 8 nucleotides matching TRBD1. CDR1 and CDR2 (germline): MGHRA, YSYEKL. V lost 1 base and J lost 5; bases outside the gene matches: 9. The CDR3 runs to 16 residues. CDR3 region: CASSQGTTGGRETQYF. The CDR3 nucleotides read TGCGCCAGCAGCCAAGGAACCACAGGGGGGCGGGAGACCCAGTACTTC.

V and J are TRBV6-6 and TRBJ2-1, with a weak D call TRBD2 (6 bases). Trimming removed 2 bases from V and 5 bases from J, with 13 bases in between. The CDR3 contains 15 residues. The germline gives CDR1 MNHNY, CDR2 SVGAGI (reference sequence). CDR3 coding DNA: TGTGCCAGCAGTTACCCCCTTGCGGGAAACAATGAGCAGTTCTTC. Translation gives CASSYPLAGNNEQFF.

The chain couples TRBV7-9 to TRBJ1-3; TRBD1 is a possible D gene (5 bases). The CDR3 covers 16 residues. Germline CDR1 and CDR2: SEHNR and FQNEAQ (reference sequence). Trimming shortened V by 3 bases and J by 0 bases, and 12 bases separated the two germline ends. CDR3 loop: CASSFPQGSSGNTIYF. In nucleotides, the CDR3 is TGTGCCAGCAGCTTTCCGCAGGGCTCCTCTGGAAACACCATATATTTT.

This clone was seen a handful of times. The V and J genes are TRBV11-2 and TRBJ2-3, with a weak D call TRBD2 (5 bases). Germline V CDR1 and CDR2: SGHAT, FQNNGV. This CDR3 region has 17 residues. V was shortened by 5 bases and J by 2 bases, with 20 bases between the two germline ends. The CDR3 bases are TGTGCCAGCAGCCCGAAACTAGACCCTTCCTCCACAGATACGCAGTATTTT. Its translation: CASSPKLDPSSTDTQYF.

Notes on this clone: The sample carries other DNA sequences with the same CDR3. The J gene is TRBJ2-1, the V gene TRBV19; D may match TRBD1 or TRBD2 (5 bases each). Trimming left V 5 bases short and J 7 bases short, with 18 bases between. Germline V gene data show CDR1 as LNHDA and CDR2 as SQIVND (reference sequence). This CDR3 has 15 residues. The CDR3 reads CASSPRGPILNEQFF. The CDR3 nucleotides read TGTGCCAGTAGTCCTCGGGGCCCAATACTGAATGAGCAGTTCTTC.

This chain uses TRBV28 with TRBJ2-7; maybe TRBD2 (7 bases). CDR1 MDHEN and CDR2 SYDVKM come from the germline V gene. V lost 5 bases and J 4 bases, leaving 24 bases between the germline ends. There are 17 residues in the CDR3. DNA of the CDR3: TGTGCCAGCAGTCCCCCTGGACAGACCTCCGGGGGGTACGAGCAGTACTTC. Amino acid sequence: CASSPPGQTSGGYEQYF.

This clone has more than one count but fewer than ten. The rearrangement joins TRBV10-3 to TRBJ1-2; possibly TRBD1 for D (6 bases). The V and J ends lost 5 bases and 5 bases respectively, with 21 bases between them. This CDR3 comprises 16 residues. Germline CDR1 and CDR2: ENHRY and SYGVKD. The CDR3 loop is CAISPVSLTGGYGYTF. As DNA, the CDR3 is TGTGCCATCAGTCCGGTCTCGTTGACAGGAGGATATGGCTACACCTTC.

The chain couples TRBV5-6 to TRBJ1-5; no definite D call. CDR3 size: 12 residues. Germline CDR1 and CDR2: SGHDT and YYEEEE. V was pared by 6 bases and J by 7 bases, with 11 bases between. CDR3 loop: CASNRVDQPQHF. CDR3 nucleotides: TGTGCCAGCAACCGGGTCGACCAGCCCCAGCATTTT.

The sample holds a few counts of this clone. CDR3 DNA sequence: TGCGCCAGCAGCCAAGAATCGGCAGCCATCTATGGCTACACCTTC. Translating it yields CASSQESAAIYGYTF. The chain joins TRBV4-1 to TRBJ1-2; D is uncertain. Per the germline V gene, CDR1 is MGHRA and CDR2 is YSYEKL. The CDR3 is 15 amino acids. V shed 0 bases and J shed 4 bases, with 12 bases lying between them.

This CDR3 reads CAIREQGSGELFF. DNA of the CDR3: TGTGCCATCAGGGAACAGGGGTCCGGGGAGCTGTTTTTT. The chain employs TRBV10-3 and TRBJ2-2; TRBD1 agrees at 7 bases. The length of the CDR3 is 13 residues. Unmatched junction bases numbered 4, after V lost 6 bases and J lost 6 bases. Germline CDR1 ENHRY, CDR2 SYGVKD.

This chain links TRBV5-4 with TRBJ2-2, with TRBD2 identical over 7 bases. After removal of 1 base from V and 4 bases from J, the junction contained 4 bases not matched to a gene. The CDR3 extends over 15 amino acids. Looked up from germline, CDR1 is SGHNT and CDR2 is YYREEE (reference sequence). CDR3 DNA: TGTGCCAGCAGCTTGTGGGGAGGGATCACCGGGGAGCTGTTTTTT. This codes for CASSLWGGITGELFF.

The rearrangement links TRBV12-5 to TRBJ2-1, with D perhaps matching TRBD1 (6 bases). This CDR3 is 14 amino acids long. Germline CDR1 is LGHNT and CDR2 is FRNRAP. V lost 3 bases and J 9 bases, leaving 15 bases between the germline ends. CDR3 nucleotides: TGTGCTAGTGGTTTAGAAGGCAGGGGTGGTGAGCAGTTCTTC. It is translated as CASGLEGRGGEQFF.

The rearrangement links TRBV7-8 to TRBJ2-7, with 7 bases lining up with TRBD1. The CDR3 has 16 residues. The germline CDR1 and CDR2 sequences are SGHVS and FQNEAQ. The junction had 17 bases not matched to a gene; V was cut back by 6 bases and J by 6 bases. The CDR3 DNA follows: TGTGCCAGCAGGCTCCACCGGGACAGCGCAACGTCCGAGCAGTACTTC. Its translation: CASRLHRDSATSEQYF.